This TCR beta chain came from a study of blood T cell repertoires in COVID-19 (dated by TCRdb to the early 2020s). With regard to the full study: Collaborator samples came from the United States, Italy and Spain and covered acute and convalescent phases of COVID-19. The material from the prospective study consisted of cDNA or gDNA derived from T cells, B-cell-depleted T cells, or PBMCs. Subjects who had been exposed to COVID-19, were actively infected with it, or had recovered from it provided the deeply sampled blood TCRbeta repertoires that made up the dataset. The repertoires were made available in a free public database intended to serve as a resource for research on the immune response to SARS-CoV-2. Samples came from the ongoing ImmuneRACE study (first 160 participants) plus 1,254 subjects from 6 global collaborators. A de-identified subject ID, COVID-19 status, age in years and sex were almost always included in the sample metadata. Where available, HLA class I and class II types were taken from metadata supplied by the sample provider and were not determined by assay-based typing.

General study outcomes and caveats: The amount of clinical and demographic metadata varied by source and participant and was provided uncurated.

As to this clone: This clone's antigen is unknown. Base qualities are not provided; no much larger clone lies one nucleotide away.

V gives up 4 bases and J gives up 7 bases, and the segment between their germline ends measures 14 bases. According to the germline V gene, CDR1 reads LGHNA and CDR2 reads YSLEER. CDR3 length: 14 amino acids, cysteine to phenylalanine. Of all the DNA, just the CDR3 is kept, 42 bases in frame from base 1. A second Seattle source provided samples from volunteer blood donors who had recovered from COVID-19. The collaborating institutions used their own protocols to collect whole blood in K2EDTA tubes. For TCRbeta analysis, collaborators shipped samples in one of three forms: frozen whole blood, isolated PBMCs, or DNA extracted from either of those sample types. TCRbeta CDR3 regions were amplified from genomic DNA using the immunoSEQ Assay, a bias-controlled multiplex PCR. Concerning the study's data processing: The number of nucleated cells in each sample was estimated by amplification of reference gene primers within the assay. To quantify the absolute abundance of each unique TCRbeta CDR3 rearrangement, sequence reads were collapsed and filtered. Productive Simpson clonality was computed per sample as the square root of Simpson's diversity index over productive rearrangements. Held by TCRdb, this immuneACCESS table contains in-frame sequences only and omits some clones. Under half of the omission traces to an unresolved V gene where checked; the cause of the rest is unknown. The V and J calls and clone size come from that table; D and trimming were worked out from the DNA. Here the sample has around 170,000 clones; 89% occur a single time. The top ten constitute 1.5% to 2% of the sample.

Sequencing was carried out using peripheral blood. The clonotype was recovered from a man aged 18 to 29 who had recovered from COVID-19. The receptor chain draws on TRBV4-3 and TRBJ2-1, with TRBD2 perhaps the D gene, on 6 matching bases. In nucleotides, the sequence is TGCGCCAGCAGCCGCGCCGGGGCGGGGAATGAGCAGTTCTTC. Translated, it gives CASSRAGAGNEQFF.